This T cell receptor (beta chain) was sequenced in a study of T cell repertoires and Cas9 in healthy adults. Study-level background: Characterization of SpCas9-reactive CD4 and CD8 T cells covered multi-effector potency, cytotoxicity and lineage. Whole-study results and caveats: SpCas9-reactive regulatory T cells reportedly mitigated SpCas9-reactive effector T cells in vitro.

On this clone itself: Its target is not known.

CDR3 length: 13 residues. V was trimmed by 2 bases and J by 4 bases, leaving 5 bases between them. Germline assignment: CDR1 MDHEN and CDR2 SYDVKM. Assay used: immunoSEQ multiplex PCR; TCRdb lists only in-frame clones, some missing. The sample holds 13,000 to 15,000 clones, about nine tenths seen once. This clonotype was obtained from a human donor in good health. This sequence joins TRBV28 and TRBJ2-2; D is undetermined. The sequencing input was Tregs (CD4+, CD25+, CD127-, CD137-, CD154-) from PBMCs; culture status not recorded. CDR3 nucleotide sequence: TGTGCCAGCAGTTTAGTGGTCACCGGGGAGCTGTTTTTT. Encoded protein: CASSLVVTGELFF.